A single TCR beta chain is shown here with its context. This CDR3 is 13 amino acids long. Germline values: CDR1 SGHRS, CDR2 YFSETQ. This entry belongs to a study of T cells expressing NK-cell markers. Reanalyzing the 5' RACE reads, TCRdb keeps one entry per CDR3 protein, without DNA. This sample's clone table lists 150,000 to 160,000 distinct CDR3 sequences. The sequence was collected from a woman aged 50 to 65 in good health. The sample consisted of blood T cells: a sorted CD56 or NKG2C T cell subset, CD4+ or CD8+ T cells, or bulk PBMC T cells (not recorded which). The V and J genes are TRBV5-1 and TRBJ2-3; TCRdb returns TRBD1, unconfirmable since there is no DNA. CDR3: CAKYRGWTDTQYF.